Included here is one T cell receptor beta chain sequence, with context. Its matching antigen is unknown. The data stem from a study of cytomegalovirus exposure and HLA in healthy donors. The study's findings and limits: Certain sequence variants were highly shared and formed a cluster, and this cluster was likely a sequencing artifact. Rarity characterized most TCR sequences, yet some public TCRs appeared in many donors. Earlier analysis found most TCR beta V segments productive about 90% or about 30% of the time.

Nominally healthy donors were sampled, though unrecorded immune exposures were likely. The CDR3 has 14 amino acids. Germline V lookup: CDR1 LGHNA, CDR2 YSLEER. V lost 2 bases to trimming and J lost 1 base; unmatched junction nucleotides: 1. 60 Vbeta and 13 Jbeta primers were used in PCR. Clones were sequenced by immunoSEQ multiplex PCR, and TCRdb holds only the in-frame ones, with some missing. The profile shows 130,000 to 150,000 clones, approximately 80% of them singletons. The receptor was isolated from a man aged 30 to 39 in good health and CMV-seropositive. The rearrangement joins TRBV4-3 to TRBJ2-5; 7 bases match TRBD2. The sample was PBMCs. The CDR3 DNA reads TGCGCCAGCAGCCAACAGCGGGGCCAAGAGACCCAGTACTTC. Amino acids: CASSQQRGQETQYF.